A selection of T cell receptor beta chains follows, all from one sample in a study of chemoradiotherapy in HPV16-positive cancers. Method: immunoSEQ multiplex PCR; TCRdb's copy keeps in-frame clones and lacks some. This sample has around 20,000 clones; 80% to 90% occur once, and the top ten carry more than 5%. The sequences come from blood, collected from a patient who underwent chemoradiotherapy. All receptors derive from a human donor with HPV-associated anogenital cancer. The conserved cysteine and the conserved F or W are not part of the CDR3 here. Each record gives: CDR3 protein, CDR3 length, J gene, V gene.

CDR3aa: ASSLDQAGSGLGYT
len: 14
j_gene: TRBJ1-2
v_gene: TRBV11-2

CDR3aa: ASSISSAYGYT
len: 11
j_gene: TRBJ1-2
v_gene: TRBV19

CDR3aa: ASERRTEAF
len: 9
j_gene: TRBJ1-1
v_gene: TRBV19

CDR3aa: ASSPLQSSPLH
len: 11
j_gene: TRBJ1-6
v_gene: TRBV14

CDR3aa: AWSVLVGQGSSPLH
len: 14
j_gene: TRBJ1-6
v_gene: TRBV30

CDR3aa: ASSLSSTINTEAF
len: 13
j_gene: TRBJ1-1
v_gene: TRBV27

CDR3aa: ACTFYTEAF
len: 9
j_gene: TRBJ1-1
v_gene: TRBV30

CDR3aa: ASSLSMTGWNSPLH
len: 14
j_gene: TRBJ1-6
v_gene: TRBV27

CDR3aa: ASSLNGPVAGGGEQF
len: 15
j_gene: TRBJ2-1
v_gene: TRBV7-6

CDR3aa: ASTGTGGRSGANVLT
len: 15
j_gene: TRBJ2-6
v_gene: TRBV19

CDR3aa: SATENTEAF
len: 9
j_gene: TRBJ1-1
v_gene: TRBV29-1

CDR3aa: ASSEVQGSGYT
len: 11
j_gene: TRBJ1-2
v_gene: TRBV6-1

CDR3aa: SVERNTEAF
len: 9
j_gene: TRBJ1-1
v_gene: TRBV29-1

CDR3aa: ASTRMGGEKLF
len: 11
j_gene: TRBJ1-4
v_gene: TRBV6-1

CDR3aa: ASSQATGTVMNTEAF
len: 15
j_gene: TRBJ1-1
v_gene: TRBV4-2

CDR3aa: ASSSLAGDTDTQY
len: 13
j_gene: TRBJ2-3
v_gene: TRBV5-1

CDR3aa: AWSTQLDRGVQPQH
len: 14
j_gene: TRBJ1-5
v_gene: TRBV30

CDR3aa: ASRPPSGLNTEAF
len: 13
j_gene: TRBJ1-1
v_gene: TRBV19

CDR3aa: ASSLGRVGLAGNEQF
len: 15
j_gene: TRBJ2-1
v_gene: TRBV7-2

CDR3aa: AWSVPRQRGSEQY
len: 13
j_gene: TRBJ2-7
v_gene: TRBV30